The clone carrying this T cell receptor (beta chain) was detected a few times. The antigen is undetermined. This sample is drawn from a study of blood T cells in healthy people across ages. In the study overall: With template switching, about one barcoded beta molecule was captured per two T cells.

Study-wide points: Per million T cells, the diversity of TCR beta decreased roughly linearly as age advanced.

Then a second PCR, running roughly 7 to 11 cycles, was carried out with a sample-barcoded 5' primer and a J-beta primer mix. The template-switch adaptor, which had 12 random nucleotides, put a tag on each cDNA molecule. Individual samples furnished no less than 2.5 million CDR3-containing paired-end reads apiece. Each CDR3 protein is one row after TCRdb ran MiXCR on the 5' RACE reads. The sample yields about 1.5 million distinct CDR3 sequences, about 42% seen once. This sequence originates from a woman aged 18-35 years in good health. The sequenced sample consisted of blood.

This CDR3 is CASRRTSFPETQYF. The CDR3 DNA follows: TGTGCCAGCAGGAGGACTAGCTTTCCAGAGACCCAGTACTTC. J is TRBJ2-5 and V is TRBV6-2 or TRBV6-3; 8 bases line up with TRBD2. The CDR3 contains 14 residues. Trimming cost V 6 bases and J 4 bases; bases outside gene matches: 7. Germline V gene sequence: CDR1 MNHEY, CDR2 SVGEGT.